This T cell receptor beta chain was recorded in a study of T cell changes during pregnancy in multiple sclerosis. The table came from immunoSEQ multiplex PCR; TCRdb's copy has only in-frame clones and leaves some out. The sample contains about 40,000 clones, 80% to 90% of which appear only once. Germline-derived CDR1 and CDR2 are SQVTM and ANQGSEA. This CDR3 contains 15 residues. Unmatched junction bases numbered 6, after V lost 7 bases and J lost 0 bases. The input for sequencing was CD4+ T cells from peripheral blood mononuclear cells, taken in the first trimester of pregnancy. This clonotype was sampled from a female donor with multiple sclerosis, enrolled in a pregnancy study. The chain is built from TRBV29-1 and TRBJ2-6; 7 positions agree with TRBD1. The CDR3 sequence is CSERQGLSGANVLTF. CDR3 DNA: TGCAGCGAACGACAGGGCCTCTCTGGGGCCAACGTCCTGACTTTC.